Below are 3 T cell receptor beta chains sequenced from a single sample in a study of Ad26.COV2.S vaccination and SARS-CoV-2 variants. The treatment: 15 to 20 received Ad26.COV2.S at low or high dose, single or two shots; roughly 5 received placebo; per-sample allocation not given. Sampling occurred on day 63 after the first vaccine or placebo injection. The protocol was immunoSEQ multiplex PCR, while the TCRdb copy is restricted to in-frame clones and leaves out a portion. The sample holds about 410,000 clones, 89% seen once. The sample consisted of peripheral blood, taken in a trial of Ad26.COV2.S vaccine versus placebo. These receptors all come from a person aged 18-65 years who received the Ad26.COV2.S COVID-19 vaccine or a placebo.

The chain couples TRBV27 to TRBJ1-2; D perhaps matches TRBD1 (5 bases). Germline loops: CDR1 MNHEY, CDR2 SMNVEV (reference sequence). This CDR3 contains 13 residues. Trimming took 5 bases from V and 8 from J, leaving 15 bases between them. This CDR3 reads CASSPAAGYGYTF. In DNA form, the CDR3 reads TGTGCCAGCAGTCCCGCCGCAGGGTACGGCTACACCTTC.

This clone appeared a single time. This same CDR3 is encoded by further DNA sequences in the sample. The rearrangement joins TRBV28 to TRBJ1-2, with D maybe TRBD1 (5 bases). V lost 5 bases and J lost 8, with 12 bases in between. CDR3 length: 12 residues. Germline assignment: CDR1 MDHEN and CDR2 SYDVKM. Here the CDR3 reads CASSTGTRGYTF. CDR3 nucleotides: TGTGCCAGCAGTACCGGGACGAGGGGCTACACCTTC.

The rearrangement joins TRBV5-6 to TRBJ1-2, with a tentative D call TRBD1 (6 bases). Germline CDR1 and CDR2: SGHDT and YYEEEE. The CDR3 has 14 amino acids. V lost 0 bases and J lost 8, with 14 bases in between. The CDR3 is CASSLEQGSIGYTF. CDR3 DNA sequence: TGTGCCAGCAGCTTGGAACAGGGATCAATCGGCTACACCTTC.